These 7 T cell receptor beta chains originate from one sample sequenced in a study of OX40 agonist ivuxolimab in advanced cancers. Only in-frame clones appear in the TCRdb table, and some are missing; sequencing was by immunoSEQ multiplex PCR. Counted here are approximately 70,000 clones, roughly 83% occurring once; the ten biggest clones make up 7.9%. The specimen comprised CD4+ or CD8+ T cells sorted from blood, sampled in a trial of the OX40 agonist ivuxolimab. The source of these receptors is an adult with an advanced solid tumor such as melanoma, head and neck, liver or kidney cancer.

This rearrangement joins TRBV4-3 to TRBJ2-2, with 12 bases fitting TRBD1. This CDR3 region has 19 residues. After removal of 0 bases from V and 4 bases from J, the junction contained 9 bases not matched to a gene. CDR1 and CDR2 from the germline V gene are LGHNA and YSLEER. The CDR3 loop is CASSQDPGTGGPRTGELFF. The CDR3, as DNA: TGCGCCAGCAGCCAAGATCCCGGGACAGGGGGCCCCCGCACCGGGGAGCTGTTTTTT.

The V and J genes are TRBV2 and TRBJ2-3, with D unclear. Trimming cost V 3 bases and J 2 bases, with 12 bases left between them. Germline V gene data show CDR1 as SNHLY and CDR2 as FYNNEI. This CDR3 region has 15 residues. In nucleotides, the CDR3 is TGTGCCAGCAGTGATGTGCGAGTACCCACAGATACGCAGTATTTT. Protein product: CASSDVRVPTDTQYF.

The chain is built from TRBV4-2 and TRBJ2-3, with D perhaps matching TRBD1 or TRBD2 (5 bases each). The CDR3 consists of 16 residues. V lost 1 base and J lost 0, with 11 bases in between. The germline V gene has CDR1 LGHNA and CDR2 YNFKEQ. The CDR3 region is CASSQVEAGSTDTQYF. The DNA for the CDR3 is TGTGCCAGCAGCCAAGTGGAGGCAGGGAGCACAGATACGCAGTATTTT.

Of note for this clone: Other nucleotide sequences in the sample specify the same CDR3. The V gene is TRBV6-4, the J gene TRBJ1-1; 7 nucleotides line up with TRBD1. CDR1 and CDR2 (germline): MRHNA, SNTAGT. The CDR3 has 13 amino acids. V dropped 5 bases and J dropped 1; count of bases not matched to a gene: 1. The DNA for the CDR3 is TGTGCCAGCAGTAGGACAGGGAACACTGAAGCTTTCTTT. This codes for CASSRTGNTEAFF.

V usage is TRBV7-6 and J usage is TRBJ2-1; D not certain. CDR1 is SGHVS and CDR2 is FNYEAQ in the germline V gene. Trimming removed 2 bases from V and 8 bases from J, with 16 bases in between. The CDR3 is made up of 15 amino acids. For the CDR3, the DNA is TGTGCCAGCAGCTTATCGCCCAGCCCGGCGGATGAGCAGTTCTTC. It yields the protein CASSLSPSPADEQFF.

To note about this clone: One end of the junction is discordant with germline, which a read error may explain. The J gene is TRBJ2-7, the V gene TRBV19; 7 nucleotides match TRBD1. The V gene's germline CDR1 is LNHDA and CDR2 SQIVND (reference sequence). The CDR3 is 14 residues long. Written as DNA, the CDR3 is TGTGCCAGTAGTGGGCGGACAGGCTCCCACGAGCAGTACTTC. It encodes CASSGRTGSHEQYF.

The chain has TRBV7-2 and TRBJ2-5; either TRBD1 or TRBD2 may supply D (5 bases each). From germline, CDR1 is SGHTA and CDR2 FQGNSA. The CDR3 is 15 amino acids. Trimming left V 4 bases short and J 2 bases short, with 14 bases between. The CDR3, as DNA: TGTGCCAGCAGCTCCCGACCGGGGCGACAAGAGACCCAGTACTTC. Its translation is CASSSRPGRQETQYF.